What follows are 5 T cell receptor beta chains derived from one specimen sequenced in a study of control samples from healthy donors and cancer patients. TCRdb keeps only in-frame clones here, not all; method: immunoSEQ multiplex PCR. Here the sample spans approximately 150,000 clones, under 95% being singletons. Sequenced input: blood. The receptors were gathered from a man aged 18 to 30 in good health.

This chain joins TRBV3-1 (or the pseudogene TRBV3-2) and TRBJ1-1; possible D gene TRBD1, 5 bases. The germline CDR1 and CDR2 sequences are LGHDT and YNNKEL (reference sequence). Trimming took off 8 bases at V and 6 bases at J, with 16 bases between the two ends. The CDR3 contains 13 residues. The CDR3 sequence: CASGGTGRPEAFF. CDR3 nucleotides: TGTGCCAGCGGGGGAACTGGACGTCCTGAAGCTTTCTTT.

The chain links TRBV7-3 to TRBJ2-2, with D perhaps matching TRBD1 (5 bases). CDR3 size: 14 residues. The V end lost 2 bases, the J end lost 4 bases, and 8 bases lay between the germline ends. Germline CDR1 reads SGHTA; CDR2 reads FQGTGA. Here the CDR3 reads CASSLDRATGELFF. The DNA for the CDR3 is TGTGCCAGCAGCTTAGACAGAGCCACCGGGGAGCTGTTTTTT.

CDR3 amino acids: CASRLTGGTETQYF. CDR3 coding DNA: TGTGCCAGCAGACTAACAGGGGGCACAGAGACCCAGTACTTC. V and J are TRBV2 and TRBJ2-5; the match to TRBD1 covers 9 bases. The CDR3 is 14 residues long. V lost 6 bases to trimming and J lost 4 bases; unmatched junction nucleotides: 6. Germline CDR1 reads SNHLY; CDR2 reads FYNNEI. Based on the CDR3 plus reference TRBV2 and TRBJ2-5, the full variable domain is EPEVTQTPSHQVTQMGQEVILRCVPISNHLYFYWYRQILGQKVEFLVSFYNNEISEKSEIFDDQFSVERPDGSNFTLKIRSTKLEDSAMYFCASRLTGGTETQYFGPGTRLLVL.

The chain combines TRBV7-9 with TRBJ1-2; a possible D gene is TRBD1 (6 bases). V was clipped by 2 bases and J by 5 bases, with 12 bases between them. CDR1 SEHNR and CDR2 FQNEAQ come from the germline V gene (reference sequence). CDR3 length equals 14 residues. The CDR3 loop reads CASSLQGPSYGYTF. The CDR3 coding sequence is TGTGCCAGCAGCTTACAGGGGCCGAGTTATGGCTACACCTTC.

This clone has a single count. The rearrangement uses TRBV11-2 and TRBJ2-5; no clear D gene. Germline CDR1 SGHAT, CDR2 FQNNGV. V was pared by 5 bases and J by 0 bases, with 7 bases between. This CDR3 is 13 amino acids long. The DNA for the CDR3 is TGTGCCAGCAGCCGAGGACACCAAGAGACCCAGTACTTC. This codes for CASSRGHQETQYF.